The sequence of this T cell receptor beta chain was determined in a study of Graves' ophthalmopathy and Graves' hyperthyroidism. Study-wide context: The stable label applied to hyperthyroidism with no ophthalmopathy within 18 months of follow-up.

Amplified material comprised TCR beta CDR3 regions derived from RNA transcripts. Investigators did first-round RT-PCR with HTBI primers, then second-round multiplex PCR. A single record per CDR3 protein comes from TCRdb applying MiXCR to the multiplex PCR reads. The sample has roughly 1.1 million distinct CDR3 sequences; less than 45% are singletons. This clonotype was observed at least ten times. V gave up 4 bases and J gave up 4 bases, with 13 bases separating them. CDR3 length: 14 residues. Germline V gene data show CDR1 as ENHRY and CDR2 as SYGVKD. V gene TRBV10-3 combines with J gene TRBJ1-2; no clear D gene. This clonotype was sampled from an adult man with Graves' hyperthyroidism. The sample comprised peripheral blood or thyroid tissue (not recorded which). The CDR3 sequence: CAISARPEGYGYTF. The CDR3 coding sequence is TGTGCCATCAGTGCCCGTCCGGAGGGCTATGGCTACACCTTC.